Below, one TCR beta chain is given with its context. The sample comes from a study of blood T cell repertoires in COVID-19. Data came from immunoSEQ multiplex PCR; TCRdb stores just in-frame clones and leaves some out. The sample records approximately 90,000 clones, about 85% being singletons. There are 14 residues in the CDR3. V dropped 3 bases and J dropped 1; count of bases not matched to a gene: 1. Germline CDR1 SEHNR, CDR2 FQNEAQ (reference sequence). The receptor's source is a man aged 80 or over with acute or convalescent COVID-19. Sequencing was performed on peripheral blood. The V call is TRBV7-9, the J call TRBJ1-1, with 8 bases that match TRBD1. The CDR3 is CASSFGTGNTEAFF. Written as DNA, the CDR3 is TGTGCCAGCAGCTTCGGGACAGGGAACACTGAAGCTTTCTTT.